The 5 T cell receptor beta chains given below trace back to one sample, sequenced in a study of radiotherapy plus CTLA-4 blockade in lung cancer. The method was immunoSEQ multiplex PCR; TCRdb's version includes in-frame clones alone and lacks a portion of them. The sample yields roughly 97,000 clones, around 74% seen once. Here the sequenced sample was peripheral blood, taken from a patient treated with radiotherapy plus ipilimumab. These receptors came from a human donor with non-small cell lung cancer who had a partial response to radiotherapy plus ipilimumab. Some clones in this sample may be carry-over from other donors' samples.

The V call is TRBV7-8, the J call TRBJ1-1, with D maybe TRBD1 (5 bases). The CDR3 is made up of 14 amino acids. Germline assignment: CDR1 SGHVS and CDR2 FQNEAQ. V lost 4 bases to trimming and J lost 0 bases, with 9 bases between them. This CDR3 reads CASSSRAVNTEAFF. The CDR3 region has the DNA TGTGCCAGCAGCTCCAGGGCGGTGAACACTGAAGCTTTCTTT.

V and J are TRBV2 and TRBJ1-4; 9 bases align to TRBD1. The length of the CDR3 is 14 residues. With V trimmed by 3 bases and J by 6 bases, 2 bases remained unmatched. Germline-derived CDR1 and CDR2 are SNHLY and FYNNEI. CDR3 in DNA: TGTGCCAGCAGTGACTGGGACAGGGATGAAAAACTGTTTTTT. The encoded protein is CASSDWDRDEKLFF.

The chain recombines TRBV9 with TRBJ1-2, with TRBD1 matching 7 bases. Germline V gene sequence: CDR1 SGDLS, CDR2 YYNGEE. V was clipped by 0 bases and J by 4 bases; unmatched bases: 3. CDR3 length: 14 residues. As DNA, the CDR3 is TGTGCCAGCAGCGTAGTCGGGACAGCCTATGGCTACACCTTC. This gives the protein CASSVVGTAYGYTF.

This clone was counted only a few times. The rearrangement joins TRBV15 to TRBJ1-1; maybe TRBD1 (6 bases). CDR1 is LNHNV and CDR2 is YYDKDF in the germline V gene (reference sequence). This CDR3 is built from 17 residues. Trimming pared 0 bases from V and 3 bases from J, leaving 17 bases between. The CDR3 coding sequence is TGTGCCACCAGCAGAGACTCTGGGGGCAGGATGGACACTGAAGCTTTCTTT. Translated, it gives CATSRDSGGRMDTEAFF.

The chain uses TRBV6-1 and TRBJ1-1, with a weak D call TRBD1 (5 bases). Trimming pared 6 bases from V and 8 bases from J, leaving 10 bases between. Germline-derived CDR1 and CDR2 are MNHNS and SASEGT. This CDR3 region has 11 residues. The CDR3 DNA reads TGTGCCAGCAGCCAAGGACAAGAAGCTTTCTTT. Protein product: CASSQGQEAFF.